These T cell receptor beta chains were read from a single sample in a study of cytomegalovirus exposure and HLA in healthy donors. Data came from immunoSEQ multiplex PCR; TCRdb stores just in-frame clones and leaves some out. Among 150,000 to 200,000 clones listed, approximately 79% were seen once. Source material: PBMCs. These receptors all come from a woman under 40 in good health and CMV-seropositive. CDR3s leave out the opening cysteine and the closing phenylalanine or tryptophan. The order of the fields is J gene, V gene, CDR3 protein.

TRBJ1-4 | TRBV25-1 | ASSDASQGEEKLF
TRBJ1-6 | TRBV19 | ASSIDPGSPLH
TRBJ2-5 | TRBV25-1 | ASRPQGDETQY
TRBJ2-3 | TRBV29-1 | SVEATGTDTQY
TRBJ2-5 | TRBV12-5 | ASGVAGTSAQY
TRBJ1-2 | TRBV12-5 | ASGFTSGYGYT
TRBJ2-1 | TRBV5-1 | ASSLAVLGDEQF
TRBJ2-5 | TRBV7-9 | SSSLGRGLLVIRETQY
TRBJ2-7 | TRBV28 | ASSPRLAGPAQQY
TRBJ2-2 | TRBV9 | ASSVASTGELF
TRBJ1-2 | TRBV9 | ASSAGGTGYGYT
TRBJ1-1 | TRBV10-3 | ASGTGGSNTEAF
TRBJ2-3 | TRBV5-4 | ASSPRMDKLTDTQY
TRBJ2-1 | TRBV28 | ASSLKRGGHEQF
TRBJ1-2 | TRBV30 | AWRKGGGGYT
TRBJ2-2 | TRBV6-5 | ASSYSNSPDTGELF
TRBJ2-3 | TRBV4-3 | ASSQDLAGNTDTQY
TRBJ2-1 | TRBV18 | ASSPFSGTSGLYNEQF
TRBJ2-1 | TRBV10-2 | ASSEGGMSYEQF
TRBJ1-1 | TRBV19 | ASSETVMNTEAF
TRBJ1-1 | TRBV5-6 | ASSFGTGSTEAF
TRBJ1-2 | TRBV11-2 | ASSLEGQGYGYT
TRBJ2-7 | TRBV9 | ASSPGLDDEQY
TRBJ1-2 | TRBV18 | ASSPGTGHGYT
TRBJ2-7 | TRBV6-6 | ASSDRTVLEQY
TRBJ2-1 | TRBV11-2 | ASSTQLASPLNEQF
TRBJ2-1 | TRBV5-1 | ASSLAPGSQYNEQF
TRBJ2-3 | TRBV6-1 | ASSPWPTQY
TRBJ2-2 | TRBV7-9 | ASSLMGQGAGELF
TRBJ1-1 | TRBV7-8 | ASSLAGTGDVNTEAF
TRBJ2-7 | TRBV6-6 | ASSESGTSLYEQY
TRBJ1-1 | TRBV4-1 | ASSQETALVNTEAF
TRBJ1-1 | TRBV7-2 | ASSLAPGRGTEAF
TRBJ2-1 | TRBV28 | ASSSAGGRKDEQF
TRBJ1-2 | TRBV5-1 | ASSYRDRGYENYGYT